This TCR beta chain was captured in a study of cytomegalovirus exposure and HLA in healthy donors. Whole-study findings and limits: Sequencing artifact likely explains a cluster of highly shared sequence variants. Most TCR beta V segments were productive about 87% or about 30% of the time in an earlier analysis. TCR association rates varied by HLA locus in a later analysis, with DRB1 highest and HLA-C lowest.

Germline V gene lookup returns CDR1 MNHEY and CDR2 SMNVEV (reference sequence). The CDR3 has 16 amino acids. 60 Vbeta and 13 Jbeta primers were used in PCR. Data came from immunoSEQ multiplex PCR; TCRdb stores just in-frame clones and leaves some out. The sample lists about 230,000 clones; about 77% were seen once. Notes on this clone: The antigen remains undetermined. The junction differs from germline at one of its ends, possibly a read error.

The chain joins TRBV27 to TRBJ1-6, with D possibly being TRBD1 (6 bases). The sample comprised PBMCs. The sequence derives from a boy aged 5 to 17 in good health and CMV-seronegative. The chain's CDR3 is CASSLSAGTPDRALHF. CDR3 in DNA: TGTGCCAGCAGTCTATCGGCCGGGACACCAGATCGGGCCCTCCACTTT.